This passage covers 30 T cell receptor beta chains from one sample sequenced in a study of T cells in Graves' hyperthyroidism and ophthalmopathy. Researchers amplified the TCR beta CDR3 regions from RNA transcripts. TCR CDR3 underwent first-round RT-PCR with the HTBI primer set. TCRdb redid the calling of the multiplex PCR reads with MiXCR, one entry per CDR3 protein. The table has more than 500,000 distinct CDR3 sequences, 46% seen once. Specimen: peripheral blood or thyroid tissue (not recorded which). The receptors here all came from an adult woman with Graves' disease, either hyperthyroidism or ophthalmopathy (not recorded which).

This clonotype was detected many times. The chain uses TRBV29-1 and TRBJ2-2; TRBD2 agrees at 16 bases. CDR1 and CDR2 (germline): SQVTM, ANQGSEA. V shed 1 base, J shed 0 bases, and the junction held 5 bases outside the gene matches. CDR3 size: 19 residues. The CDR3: CSVEAGTSGRVSNTGELFF. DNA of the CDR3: TGCAGCGTTGAAGCCGGGACTAGCGGGAGGGTGTCGAACACCGGGGAGCTGTTTTTT.

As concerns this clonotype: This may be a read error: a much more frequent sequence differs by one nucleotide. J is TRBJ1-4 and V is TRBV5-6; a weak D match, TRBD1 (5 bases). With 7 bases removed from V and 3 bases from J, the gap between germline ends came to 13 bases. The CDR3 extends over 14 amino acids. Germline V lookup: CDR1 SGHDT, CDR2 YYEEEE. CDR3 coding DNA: TGTGCCAGCCAAGGAGGGGATCCTAATGAAAAACTGTTTTTT. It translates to CASQGGDPNEKLFF.

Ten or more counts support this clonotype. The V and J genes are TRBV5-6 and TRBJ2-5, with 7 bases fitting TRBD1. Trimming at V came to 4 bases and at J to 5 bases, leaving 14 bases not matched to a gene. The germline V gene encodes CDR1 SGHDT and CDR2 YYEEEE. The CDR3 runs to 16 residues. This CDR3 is CASSIRRTGLFETQYF. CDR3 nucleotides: TGTGCCAGCAGCATACGCCGGACAGGATTATTCGAGACCCAGTACTTC.

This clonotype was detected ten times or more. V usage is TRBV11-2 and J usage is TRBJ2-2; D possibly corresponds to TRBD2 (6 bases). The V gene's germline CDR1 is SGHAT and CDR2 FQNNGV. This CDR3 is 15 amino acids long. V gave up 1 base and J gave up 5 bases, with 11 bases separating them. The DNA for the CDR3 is TGTGCCAGCAGCTTAGTCACTGCGGGAACCGGGGAGCTGTTTTTT. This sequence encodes CASSLVTAGTGELFF.

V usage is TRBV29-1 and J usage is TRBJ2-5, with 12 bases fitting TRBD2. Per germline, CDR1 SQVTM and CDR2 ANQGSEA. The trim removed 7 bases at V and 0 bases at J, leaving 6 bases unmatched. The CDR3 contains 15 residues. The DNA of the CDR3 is TGCAGCGCCAGGACTAGCGGGACAAACCAAGAGACCCAGTACTTC. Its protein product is CSARTSGTNQETQYF.

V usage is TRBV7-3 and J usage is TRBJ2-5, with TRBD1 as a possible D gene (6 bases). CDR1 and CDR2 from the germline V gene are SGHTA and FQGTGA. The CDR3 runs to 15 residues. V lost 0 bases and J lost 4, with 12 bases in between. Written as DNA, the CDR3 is TGTGCCAGCAGCTTAACGGGGATAGGGGGAGAGACCCAGTACTTC. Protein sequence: CASSLTGIGGETQYF.

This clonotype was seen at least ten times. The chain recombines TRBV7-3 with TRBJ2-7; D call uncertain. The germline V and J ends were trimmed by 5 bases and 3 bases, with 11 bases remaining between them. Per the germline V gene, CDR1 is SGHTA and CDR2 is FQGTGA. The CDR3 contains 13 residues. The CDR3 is CASSTGPIYEQYF. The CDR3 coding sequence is TGTGCCAGCAGCACCGGCCCAATCTACGAGCAGTACTTC.

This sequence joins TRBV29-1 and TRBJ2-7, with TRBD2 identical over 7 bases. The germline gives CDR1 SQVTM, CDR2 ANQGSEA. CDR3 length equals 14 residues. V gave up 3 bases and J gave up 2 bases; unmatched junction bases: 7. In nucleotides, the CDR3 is TGCAGCGTTGAGGGCGGGAGTCTTCCCTACGAGCAGTACTTC. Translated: CSVEGGSLPYEQYF.

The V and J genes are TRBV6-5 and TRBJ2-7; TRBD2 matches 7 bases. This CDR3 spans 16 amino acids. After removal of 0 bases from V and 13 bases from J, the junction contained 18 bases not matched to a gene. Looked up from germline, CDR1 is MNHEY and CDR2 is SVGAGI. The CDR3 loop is CASSYSATNPRSGHYF. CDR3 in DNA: TGTGCCAGCAGTTACTCGGCAACAAACCCCCGTAGCGGGCATTACTTC.

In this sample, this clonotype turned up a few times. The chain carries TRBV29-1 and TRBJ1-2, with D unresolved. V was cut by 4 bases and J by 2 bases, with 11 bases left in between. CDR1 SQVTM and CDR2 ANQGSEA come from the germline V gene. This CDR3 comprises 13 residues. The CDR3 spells CSVAGYVNYGYTF. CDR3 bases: TGCAGCGTTGCTGGGTACGTCAACTATGGCTACACCTTC.

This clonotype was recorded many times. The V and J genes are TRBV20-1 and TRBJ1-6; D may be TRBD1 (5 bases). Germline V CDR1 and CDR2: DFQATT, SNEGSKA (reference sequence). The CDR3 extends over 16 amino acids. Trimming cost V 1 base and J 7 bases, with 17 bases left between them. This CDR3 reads CSARVQSGAPNSPLHF. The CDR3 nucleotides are TGCAGTGCTAGAGTCCAAAGTGGGGCCCCGAATTCACCCCTCCACTTT.

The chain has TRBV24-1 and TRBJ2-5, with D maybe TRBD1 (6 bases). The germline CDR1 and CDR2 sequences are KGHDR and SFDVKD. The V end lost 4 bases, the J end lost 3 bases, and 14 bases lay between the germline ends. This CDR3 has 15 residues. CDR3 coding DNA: TGTGCCACCAGTGAACCCGGGACAACGGAAGAGACCCAGTACTTC. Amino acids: CATSEPGTTEETQYF.

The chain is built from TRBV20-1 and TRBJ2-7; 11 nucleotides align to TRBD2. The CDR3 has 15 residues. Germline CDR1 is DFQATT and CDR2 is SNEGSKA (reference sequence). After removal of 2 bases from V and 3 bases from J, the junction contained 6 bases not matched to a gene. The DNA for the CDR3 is TGCAGTGCTAGACCTCTTAGCGGGGGGGACTACGAGCAGTACTTC. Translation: CSARPLSGGDYEQYF.

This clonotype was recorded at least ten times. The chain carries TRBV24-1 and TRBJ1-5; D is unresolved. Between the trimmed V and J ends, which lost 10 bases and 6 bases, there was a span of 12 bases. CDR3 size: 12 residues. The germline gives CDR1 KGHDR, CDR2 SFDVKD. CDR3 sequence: CATSTASQPQHF. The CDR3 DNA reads TGTGCCACTTCCACGGCCAGTCAGCCCCAGCATTTT.

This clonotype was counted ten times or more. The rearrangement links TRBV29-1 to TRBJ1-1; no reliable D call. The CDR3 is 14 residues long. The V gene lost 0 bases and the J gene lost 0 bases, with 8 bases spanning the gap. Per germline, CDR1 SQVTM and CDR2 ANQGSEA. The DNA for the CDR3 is TGCAGCGTTGAAGACCATGCGATGAACACTGAAGCTTTCTTT. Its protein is CSVEDHAMNTEAFF.

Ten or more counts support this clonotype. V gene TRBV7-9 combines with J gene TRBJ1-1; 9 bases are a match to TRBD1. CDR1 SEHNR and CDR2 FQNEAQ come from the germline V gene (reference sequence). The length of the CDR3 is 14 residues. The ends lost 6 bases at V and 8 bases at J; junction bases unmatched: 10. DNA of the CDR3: TGTGCCAGCAGTCCGCCGGGACAGGGAGTAGAAGCTTTCTTT. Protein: CASSPPGQGVEAFF. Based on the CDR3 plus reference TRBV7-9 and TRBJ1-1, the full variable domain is DTGVSQNPRHKITKRGQNVTFRCDPISEHNRLYWYRQTLGQGPEFLTYFQNEAQLEKSRLLSDRFSAERPKGSFSTLEIQRTEQGDSAMYLCASSPPGQGVEAFFGQGTRLTVV.

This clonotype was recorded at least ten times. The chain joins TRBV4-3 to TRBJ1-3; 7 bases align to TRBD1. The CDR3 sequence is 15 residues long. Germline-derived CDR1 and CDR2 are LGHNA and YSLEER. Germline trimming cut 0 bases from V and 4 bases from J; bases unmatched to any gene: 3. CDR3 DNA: TGCGCCAGCAGCCAAGACCGGACAGGAGGAAACACCATATATTTT. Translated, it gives CASSQDRTGGNTIYF.

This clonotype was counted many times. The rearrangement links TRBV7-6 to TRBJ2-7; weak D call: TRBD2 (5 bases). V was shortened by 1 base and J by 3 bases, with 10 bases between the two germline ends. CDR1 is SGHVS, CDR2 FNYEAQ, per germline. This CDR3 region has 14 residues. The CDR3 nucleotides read TGTGCCAGCAGCTTAGGAGGGAACTTCTACGAGCAGTACTTC. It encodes CASSLGGNFYEQYF.

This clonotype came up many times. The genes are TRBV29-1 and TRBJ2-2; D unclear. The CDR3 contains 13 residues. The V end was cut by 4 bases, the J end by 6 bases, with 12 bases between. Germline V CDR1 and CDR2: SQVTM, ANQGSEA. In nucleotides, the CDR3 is TGCAGCGTTGGGCAGACCTCTGCCGGGGAGCTGTTTTTT. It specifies CSVGQTSAGELFF.

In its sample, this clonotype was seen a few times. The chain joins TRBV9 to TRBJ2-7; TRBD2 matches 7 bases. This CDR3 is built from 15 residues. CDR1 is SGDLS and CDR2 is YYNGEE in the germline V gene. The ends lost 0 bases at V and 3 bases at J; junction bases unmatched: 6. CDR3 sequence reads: CASSVDGGGNYEQYF. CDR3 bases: TGTGCCAGCAGCGTAGATGGGGGAGGGAACTACGAGCAGTACTTC.

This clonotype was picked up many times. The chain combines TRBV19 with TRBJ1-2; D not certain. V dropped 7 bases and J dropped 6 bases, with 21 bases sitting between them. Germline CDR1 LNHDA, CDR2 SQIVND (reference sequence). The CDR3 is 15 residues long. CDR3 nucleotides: TGTGCCAGTAACCTACGGGTCTCATCCTGGGATGGCTACACCTTC. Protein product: CASNLRVSSWDGYTF.

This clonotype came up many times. The CDR3 here is CASSLGDRFGEQYF. In DNA, the CDR3 is TGTGCCAGCAGCTTGGGGGACAGGTTCGGCGAGCAGTACTTC. The chain uses TRBV7-2 and TRBJ2-7; 8 bases are shared with TRBD1. CDR3 length equals 14 residues. V lost 3 bases to trimming and J lost 6 bases; unmatched junction nucleotides: 7. Germline CDR1 is SGHTA and CDR2 is FQGNSA. The full variable domain, its missing parts supplied by reference TRBV7-2 and TRBJ2-7, is GAGVSQSPSNKVTEKGKDVELRCDPISGHTALYWYRQSLGQGLEFLIYFQGNSAPDKSGLPSDRFSAERTGGSVSTLTIQRTQQEDSAVYLCASSLGDRFGEQYFGPGTRLTVT.

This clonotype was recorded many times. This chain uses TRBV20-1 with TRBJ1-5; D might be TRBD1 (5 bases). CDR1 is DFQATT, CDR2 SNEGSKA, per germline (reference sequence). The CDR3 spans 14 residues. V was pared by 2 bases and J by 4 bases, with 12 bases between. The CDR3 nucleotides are TGCAGTGCTAGACAGGACACGCAGAATCAGCCCCAGCATTTT. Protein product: CSARQDTQNQPQHF.

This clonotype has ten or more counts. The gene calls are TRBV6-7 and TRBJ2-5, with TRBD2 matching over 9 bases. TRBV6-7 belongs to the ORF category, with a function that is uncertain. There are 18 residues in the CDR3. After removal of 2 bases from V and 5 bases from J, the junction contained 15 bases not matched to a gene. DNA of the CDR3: TGTGCCAGCAGTTACCTGACCGCAGCGGGAGGCCCGAAGGAGACCCAGTACTTC. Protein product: CASSYLTAAGGPKETQYF.

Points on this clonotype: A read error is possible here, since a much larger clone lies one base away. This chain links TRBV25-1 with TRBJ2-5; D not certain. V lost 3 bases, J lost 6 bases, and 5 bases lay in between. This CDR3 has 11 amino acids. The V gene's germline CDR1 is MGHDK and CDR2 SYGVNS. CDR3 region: CASSDLKTQYF. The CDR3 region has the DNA TGTGCCAGCAGTGATTTAAAGACCCAGTACTTC.

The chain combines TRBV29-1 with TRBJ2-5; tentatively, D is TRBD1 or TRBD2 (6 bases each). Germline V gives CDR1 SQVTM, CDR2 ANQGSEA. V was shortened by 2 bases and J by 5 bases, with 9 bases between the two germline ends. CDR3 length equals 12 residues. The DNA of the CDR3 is TGCAGCGTTGAAAAAGGGGGGGAGACCCAGTACTTC. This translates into CSVEKGGETQYF.

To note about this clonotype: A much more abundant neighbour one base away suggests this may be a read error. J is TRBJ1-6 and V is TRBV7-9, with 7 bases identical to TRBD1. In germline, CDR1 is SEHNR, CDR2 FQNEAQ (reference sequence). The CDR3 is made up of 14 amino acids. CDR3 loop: CDSSPGQTNSPLHF. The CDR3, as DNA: TGTGACAGCAGCCCGGGACAGACTAATTCACCCCTCCACTTT.

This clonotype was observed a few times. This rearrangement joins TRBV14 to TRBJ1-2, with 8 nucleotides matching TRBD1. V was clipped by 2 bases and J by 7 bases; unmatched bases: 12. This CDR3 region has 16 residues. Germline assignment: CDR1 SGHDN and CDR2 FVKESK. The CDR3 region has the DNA TGTGCCAGCAGCCAAACTGGGACAGGACCCCGGGGTGGCTACACCTTC. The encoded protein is CASSQTGTGPRGGYTF.

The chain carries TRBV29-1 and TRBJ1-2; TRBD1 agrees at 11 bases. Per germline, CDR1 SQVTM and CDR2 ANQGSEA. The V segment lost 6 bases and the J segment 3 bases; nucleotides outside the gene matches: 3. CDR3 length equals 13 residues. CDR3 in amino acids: CSVRTGGYYGYTF. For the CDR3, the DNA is TGCAGCGTACGGACAGGGGGCTACTATGGCTACACCTTC.

This CDR3 reads CSTGQGAGQPQYF. CDR3 DNA: TGCAGCACCGGACAGGGGGCTGGTCAGCCCCAGTACTTC. The genes are TRBV29-1 and TRBJ2-5, with 11 nucleotides matching TRBD1. With 8 bases clipped from V and 9 bases from J, the junction kept 11 bases outside the gene matches. The CDR3 runs to 13 residues. CDR1 is SQVTM, CDR2 ANQGSEA, per germline.